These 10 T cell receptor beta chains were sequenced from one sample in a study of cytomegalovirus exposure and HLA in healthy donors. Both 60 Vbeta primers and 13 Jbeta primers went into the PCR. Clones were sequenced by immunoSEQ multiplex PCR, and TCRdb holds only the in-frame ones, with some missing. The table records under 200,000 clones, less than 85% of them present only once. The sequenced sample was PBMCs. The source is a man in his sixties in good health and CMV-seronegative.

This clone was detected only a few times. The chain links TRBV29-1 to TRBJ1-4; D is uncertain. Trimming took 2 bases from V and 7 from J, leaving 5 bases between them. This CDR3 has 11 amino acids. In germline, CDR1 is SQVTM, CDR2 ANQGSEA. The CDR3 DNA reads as TGCAGCGTTGAACTAGGTGAAAAACTGTTTTTT. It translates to CSVELGEKLFF.

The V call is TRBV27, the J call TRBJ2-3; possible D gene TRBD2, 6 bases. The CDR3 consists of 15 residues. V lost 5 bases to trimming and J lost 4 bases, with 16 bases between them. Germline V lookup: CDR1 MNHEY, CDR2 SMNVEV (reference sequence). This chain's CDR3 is CASSTRGLSSDTQYF. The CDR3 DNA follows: TGTGCCAGCAGTACACGGGGACTTTCGTCAGATACGCAGTATTTT.

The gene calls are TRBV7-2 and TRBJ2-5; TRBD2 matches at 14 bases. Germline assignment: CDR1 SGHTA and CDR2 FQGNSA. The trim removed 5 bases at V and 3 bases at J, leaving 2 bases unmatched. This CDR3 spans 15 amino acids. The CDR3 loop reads CASSQTSGREETQYF. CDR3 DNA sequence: TGTGCCAGCAGCCAGACTAGCGGGAGGGAAGAGACCCAGTACTTC. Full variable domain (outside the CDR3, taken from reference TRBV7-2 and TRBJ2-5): GAGVSQSPSNKVTEKGKDVELRCDPISGHTALYWYRQSLGQGLEFLIYFQGNSAPDKSGLPSDRFSAERTGGSVSTLTIQRTQQEDSAVYLCASSQTSGREETQYFGPGTRLLVL.

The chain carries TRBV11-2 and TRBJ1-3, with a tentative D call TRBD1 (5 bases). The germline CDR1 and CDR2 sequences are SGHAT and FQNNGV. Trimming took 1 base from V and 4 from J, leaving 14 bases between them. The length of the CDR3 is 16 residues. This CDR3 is CASSLVSGSEGNTIYF. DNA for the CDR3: TGTGCCAGCAGCTTAGTTTCAGGGTCGGAAGGAAACACCATATATTTT.

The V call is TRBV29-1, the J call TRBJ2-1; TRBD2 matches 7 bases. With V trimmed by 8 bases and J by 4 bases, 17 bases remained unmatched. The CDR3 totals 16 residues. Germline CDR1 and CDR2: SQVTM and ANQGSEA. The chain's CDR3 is CSLIGVAGPTYNEQFF. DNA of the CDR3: TGCAGCCTCATTGGGGTAGCGGGCCCTACGTACAATGAGCAGTTCTTC.

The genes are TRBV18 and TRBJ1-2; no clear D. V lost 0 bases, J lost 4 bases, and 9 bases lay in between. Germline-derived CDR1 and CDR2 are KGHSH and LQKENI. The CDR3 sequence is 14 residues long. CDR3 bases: TGTGCCAGCTCACCACCCGGGTGGATCTATGGCTACACCTTC. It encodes CASSPPGWIYGYTF.

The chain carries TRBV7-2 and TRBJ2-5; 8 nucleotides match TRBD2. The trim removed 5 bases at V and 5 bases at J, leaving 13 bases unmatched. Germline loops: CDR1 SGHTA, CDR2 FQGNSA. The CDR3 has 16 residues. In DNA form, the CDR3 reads TGTGCCAGCAGCCTTCCCGGGGGGGGCGCCGATGAGACCCAGTACTTC. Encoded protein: CASSLPGGGADETQYF.

CDR3 nucleotide sequence: TGTGCCAGCAGCCAAGGGGGGGGGACCCAGTACTTC. This encodes CASSQGGGTQYF. J is TRBJ2-5 and V is TRBV4-2, with 7 bases lining up with TRBD2. The V and J ends lost 1 base and 7 bases, in that order; junction bases with no gene match: 0. The CDR3 has 12 residues. CDR1 is LGHNA and CDR2 is YNFKEQ in the germline V gene.

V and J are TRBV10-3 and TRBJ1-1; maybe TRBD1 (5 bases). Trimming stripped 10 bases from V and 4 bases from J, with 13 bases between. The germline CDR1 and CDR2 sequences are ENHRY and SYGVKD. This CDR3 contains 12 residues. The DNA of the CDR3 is TGTGCCAGCGGGACTCCAGGCACTGAAGCTTTCTTT. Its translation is CASGTPGTEAFF.

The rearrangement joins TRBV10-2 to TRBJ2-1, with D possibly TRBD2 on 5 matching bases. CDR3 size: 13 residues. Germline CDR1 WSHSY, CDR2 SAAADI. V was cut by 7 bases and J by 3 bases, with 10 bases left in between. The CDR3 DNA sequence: TGCGCCAGCATAGACGGGAACTACAATGAGCAGTTCTTC. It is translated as CASIDGNYNEQFF.